The clone carrying this T cell receptor beta chain is termed medium-sized. Its target is unknown. The data stem from a study of STAT5B mutations in CD4+ large granular lymphocyte leukemia. General observations from the study: Top patient clones used TRBV06 genes more often: 8/27 versus 2/35 in controls.

Source study methods: A productive frequency of 2.59 x 10-5 was the lowest detectable. Sequenced by immunoSEQ multiplex PCR; TCRdb stores in-frame clones only, minus some. V and J calls plus clone size are reproduced from that table; the DNA served to infer D and trimming. Of tens of thousands of clones detected, roughly two thirds appear once; the ten largest clones hold about 1.8%. After removal of 1 base from V and 9 bases from J, the junction contained 6 bases not matched to a gene. CDR1 is LGHNA, CDR2 YNFKEQ, per germline. The CDR3 extends over 15 amino acids. V is TRBV4-2 and J is TRBJ1-6, with 7 bases matching TRBD1. Input material: CD4+ T cells from blood buffy coats. The TCR sequence derives from a human donor in good health. CDR3 sequence (DNA): TGTGCCAGCAGCCAAGCGACAGGGAGATTTTCACCCCTCCACTTT. Protein: CASSQATGRFSPLHF.